The 22 T cell receptor beta chains in this list originate from one sample, sequenced in a study of blood T cell repertoires in COVID-19. The repertoire was sequenced with immunoSEQ multiplex PCR; TCRdb's copy has only in-frame clones and lacks some. Here the sample spans about 220,000 clones, 70% to 85% being singletons. The sample consisted of PBMCs or T cells enriched from blood (not recorded which). These receptors originate from a man between 35 and 55 years old who had recovered from COVID-19.

The V call is TRBV6-4, the J call TRBJ1-5; tentative D call: TRBD1 (6 bases). Per the germline V gene, CDR1 is MRHNA and CDR2 is SNTAGT. The length of the CDR3 is 15 residues. V lost 2 bases, J lost 7 bases, and 15 bases lay in between. The CDR3: CASSDRTDLRQPQHF. DNA of the CDR3: TGTGCCAGCAGTGACAGGACAGACCTTCGGCAGCCCCAGCATTTT.

This clone was picked up one time. This rearrangement joins TRBV10-2 to TRBJ2-5; D is ambiguous. Deletions cut 6 bases from V and 4 bases from J, with 9 bases between. The CDR3 is 12 amino acids. Per germline, CDR1 WSHSY and CDR2 SAAADI. The CDR3, as DNA: TGCGCCAGCAGGGAGAGCGTAGAGACCCAGTACTTC. As protein: CASRESVETQYF.

This chain connects TRBV12-3 or TRBV12-4 to TRBJ1-2; D uncertain. V was pared by 6 bases and J by 4 bases, with 9 bases between. This CDR3 has 12 amino acids. The CDR3 spells CASSPGGYGYTF. The CDR3 nucleotides are TGTGCCAGCAGCCCCGGTGGCTATGGCTACACCTTC.

Comment on this clone: This sample includes further DNA sequences coding for the same CDR3. The J gene is TRBJ1-1, the V gene TRBV5-4, with TRBD1 as a possible D gene (6 bases). V lost 0 bases to trimming and J lost 2 bases, with 8 bases between them. Germline V gene lookup returns CDR1 SGHNT and CDR2 YYREEE (reference sequence). The CDR3 runs to 14 residues. CDR3 in DNA: TGTGCCAGCAGCTTGGAACAGGGCAACACTGAAGCTTTCTTT. As protein: CASSLEQGNTEAFF.

This clone has only one observation. The chain carries TRBV12-5 and TRBJ1-1; 12 nucleotides match TRBD1. Germline CDR1 reads LGHNT; CDR2 reads FRNRAP. This CDR3 has 14 amino acids. J gave up 9 bases and V 1 base, and 3 bases lay outside the gene matches. The CDR3 loop is CASGLAGTGGKAFF. Written as DNA, the CDR3 is TGTGCTAGTGGTTTGGCCGGGACAGGGGGCAAAGCTTTCTTT.

This chain uses TRBV4-1 with TRBJ1-3; possible D gene TRBD1, 5 bases. The V end lost 3 bases, the J end lost 4 bases, and 16 bases lay between the germline ends. The CDR3 runs 16 residues. Germline CDR1 MGHRA, CDR2 YSYEKL. The CDR3 loop is CASSQPMRDPGNTIYF. DNA for the CDR3: TGCGCCAGCAGCCAGCCCATGCGGGACCCCGGAAACACCATATATTTT.

The genes are TRBV28 and TRBJ1-1; 8 nucleotides line up with TRBD1. The CDR3 loop spans 12 amino acids. The germline V gene has CDR1 MDHEN and CDR2 SYDVKM. J gave up 11 bases and V 5 bases, and 7 bases lay outside the gene matches. The DNA of the CDR3 is TGTGCCAGCAGTCTCCAAAGGGACAGGGCTTTCTTT. As protein: CASSLQRDRAFF.

This clone turned up a few times. The chain employs TRBV24-1 and TRBJ2-7, with TRBD2 matching 14 bases. CDR1 is KGHDR, CDR2 SFDVKD, per germline. CDR3 size: 17 residues. The V segment lost 6 bases and the J segment 1 base; nucleotides outside the gene matches: 7. CDR3 residues: CATSSGTSGGKSYEQYF. In DNA, the CDR3 is TGTGCCACCAGTTCCGGGACTAGCGGGGGAAAGTCCTACGAGCAGTACTTC.

The rearrangement joins TRBV5-4 to TRBJ2-1; no definite D call. The CDR3 extends over 13 amino acids. Germline loops: CDR1 SGHNT, CDR2 YYREEE (reference sequence). Trimming left V 1 base short and J 4 bases short, with 6 bases between. The CDR3: CASSLKRYNEQFF. DNA of the CDR3: TGTGCCAGCAGCTTGAAACGGTACAATGAGCAGTTCTTC. Based on the CDR3 plus reference TRBV5-4 and TRBJ2-1, the full variable domain is ETGVTQSPTHLIKTRGQQVTLRCSSQSGHNTVSWYQQALGQGPQFIFQYYREEENGRGNFPPRFSGLQFPNYSSELNVNALELDDSALYLCASSLKRYNEQFFGPGTRLTVL.

This clone was seen only once. V gene TRBV9 combines with J gene TRBJ2-1; TRBD2 agrees at 10 bases. V was pared by 4 bases and J by 4 bases, with 2 bases of the junction left unmatched. CDR3 length: 14 residues. The germline CDR1 and CDR2 sequences are SGDLS and YYNGEE. For the CDR3, the DNA is TGTGCCAGCAGCCTAGCGGGGGAGTACAATGAGCAGTTCTTC. It encodes CASSLAGEYNEQFF.

The rearrangement joins TRBV29-1 to TRBJ1-5; the D is unclear. Per germline, CDR1 SQVTM and CDR2 ANQGSEA. The CDR3 spans 12 residues. Trimming left V 6 bases short and J 6 bases short, with 12 bases between. The CDR3: CSVLASGQPQHF. CDR3 nucleotide sequence: TGCAGCGTGTTGGCCAGCGGTCAGCCCCAGCATTTT.

Only a few counts were recorded for this clone. The V gene is TRBV11-2, the J gene TRBJ1-4; no definite D call. Trimming took 6 bases from V and 8 from J, leaving 13 bases between them. The germline V gene has CDR1 SGHAT and CDR2 FQNNGV. This CDR3 is built from 13 residues. The CDR3 coding sequence is TGTGCCAGCAGTCGATCGAGAGGCGAAAAACTGTTTTTT. This encodes CASSRSRGEKLFF.

The genes are TRBV7-8 and TRBJ1-5; the D is unclear. CDR1 is SGHVS, CDR2 FQNEAQ, per germline. The CDR3 totals 16 residues. V lost 1 base to trimming and J lost 0 bases, with 10 bases between them. CDR3 DNA: TGTGCCAGCAGCTTAGTAGGGCGGGCTAGCAATCAGCCCCAGCATTTT. Translation gives CASSLVGRASNQPQHF.

The chain employs TRBV2 and TRBJ1-1, with D maybe TRBD1 (6 bases). The CDR3 has 15 residues. Germline lookup yields CDR1 SNHLY and CDR2 FYNNEI. Trimming pared 8 bases from V and 4 bases from J, leaving 20 bases between. The CDR3, as DNA: TGTGCCAGCGGGGGCCGGGGGGGGATGGGCACTGAAGCTTTCTTT. Its protein product is CASGGRGGMGTEAFF.

This clone appeared once. This chain links TRBV2 with TRBJ1-3, with D possibly matching TRBD1 (6 bases). CDR3 length equals 17 residues. Germline-derived CDR1 and CDR2 are SNHLY and FYNNEI. The ends were cut back, 8 bases at V and 4 bases at J, with 24 bases in the middle. CDR3 region: CASGGAGVRRSGNTIYF. CDR3 nucleotide sequence: TGTGCCAGCGGGGGGGCAGGGGTAAGAAGATCGGGAAACACCATATATTTT.

The chain is built from TRBV29-1 and TRBJ2-1, with TRBD2 matching 7 bases. CDR1 and CDR2 (germline): SQVTM, ANQGSEA. The ends lost 7 bases at V and 6 bases at J; junction bases unmatched: 6. The CDR3 is 12 residues long. The CDR3 DNA reads TGCAGCGCCTCTAGCGGCAGCAATGAGCAGTTCTTC. It yields the protein CSASSGSNEQFF.

This clone was detected once. The genes are TRBV28 and TRBJ1-4; D not certain. The germline V gene has CDR1 MDHEN and CDR2 SYDVKM. This CDR3 spans 13 amino acids. V was clipped by 1 base and J by 4 bases, with 4 bases between them. CDR3 amino acids: CASSLYRNEKLFF. The CDR3 DNA reads TGTGCCAGCAGTTTATATCGTAATGAAAAACTGTTTTTT.

V gene TRBV18 combines with J gene TRBJ1-1, with TRBD1 matching 7 bases. The J segment lost 3 bases and the V segment lost 3 bases, leaving 13 bases of the junction unmatched. This CDR3 has 17 amino acids. Per the germline V gene, CDR1 is KGHSH and CDR2 is LQKENI. CDR3: CASSPIFGTGADTEAFF. The CDR3 DNA sequence: TGTGCCAGCTCACCCATTTTTGGTACAGGGGCGGACACTGAAGCTTTCTTT.

The table lists this clone with a count of one. An end of the junction differs from the germline gene, which may be a read error. J is TRBJ2-7 and V is TRBV11-2, with D uncertain. The CDR3 contains 12 residues. The germline gives CDR1 SGHAT, CDR2 FQNNGV. The CDR3: CASSLDVSEQYF. In DNA, the CDR3 is TGTGCCAGCAGCCTAGATGTCAGTGAGCAGTACTTC.

This chain uses TRBV28 with TRBJ2-4, with TRBD2 as a possible D gene (5 bases). The CDR3 is made up of 15 amino acids. The germline gives CDR1 MDHEN, CDR2 SYDVKM. V lost 5 bases to trimming and J lost 0 bases, with 11 bases between them. CDR3 sequence (DNA): TGTGCCAGCAGTCAAACGGGGAGAGCCAAAAACATTCAGTACTTC. This codes for CASSQTGRAKNIQYF. The full variable domain, with the rest looked up from reference TRBV28 and TRBJ2-4, is DVKVTQSSRYLVKRTGEKVFLECVQDMDHENMFWYRQDPGLGLRLIYFSYDVKMKEKGDIPEGYSVSREKKERFSLILESASTNQTSMYLCASSQTGRAKNIQYFGAGTRLSVL.

This clone has just one count. This CDR3 reads CASSQVFISGNTIYF. The CDR3 DNA follows: TGCGCCAGCAGCCAAGTGTTCATCTCTGGAAACACCATATATTTT. The chain recombines TRBV4-3 with TRBJ1-3; D gene ambiguous. This CDR3 has 15 residues. Germline CDR1 reads LGHNA; CDR2 reads YSLEER. V gave up 1 base and J gave up 0 bases, with 7 bases separating them.

The V call is TRBV19, the J call TRBJ1-1; D remains ambiguous. V was clipped by 0 bases and J by 0 bases, with 5 bases between them. The CDR3 is 14 residues long. Per the germline V gene, CDR1 is LNHDA and CDR2 is SQIVND (reference sequence). The CDR3 DNA reads TGTGCCAGTAGTATAGACGGGATGAACACTGAAGCTTTCTTT. Translated: CASSIDGMNTEAFF.